The 25 T cell receptor beta chains given below trace back to one sample, sequenced in a study of T cells in Graves' hyperthyroidism and ophthalmopathy. TCR beta CDR3 sequences were amplified from RNA transcripts. When the TCR CDR3 underwent first-round RT-PCR, the HTBI primer set was used. A single record per CDR3 protein comes from TCRdb applying MiXCR to the multiplex PCR reads. The table has hundreds of thousands of distinct CDR3 sequences, roughly 13% seen once; the top ten hold around 24%. Material for sequencing was blood. The receptors were sampled from a woman aged 25 to 39 with Graves' hyperthyroidism.

At least ten counts were recorded for this clonotype. The genes are TRBV3-1 and TRBJ2-5; D gene uncertain. This CDR3 spans 12 amino acids. Trimming shortened V by 3 bases and J by 3 bases, and 5 bases separated the two germline ends. Looked up from germline, CDR1 is LGHDT and CDR2 is YNNKEL (reference sequence). CDR3 in DNA: TGTGCCAGCAGCCATACCGAAGAGACCCAGTACTTC. It translates to CASSHTEETQYF.

Here the CDR3 DNA reads TGTGCCTGGAGTGCGCTAGCGTCTCAAGAGACCCAGTACTTC. This encodes CAWSALASQETQYF. The chain has TRBV30 and TRBJ2-5, with D possibly matching TRBD2 (6 bases). Germline CDR1 reads GTSNPN; CDR2 reads SVGIG (reference sequence). The CDR3 loop spans 14 amino acids. Trimming took off 1 base at V and 2 bases at J, with 11 bases between the two ends. Combining the CDR3 with reference TRBV30 and TRBJ2-5 gives the whole variable domain SQTIHQWPATLVQPVGSPLSLECTVEGTSNPNLYWYRQAAGRGLQLLFYSVGIGQISSEVPQNLSASRPQDRQFILSSKKLLLSDSGFYLCAWSALASQETQYFGPGTRLLVL.

This clonotype was counted many times. The chain couples TRBV2 to TRBJ2-7; D ambiguous. CDR1 is SNHLY, CDR2 FYNNEI, per germline. The CDR3 loop spans 13 amino acids. The germline V and J ends were trimmed by 4 bases and 3 bases, with 10 bases remaining between them. The CDR3 sequence is CASSGGTGYEQYF. The CDR3 region has the DNA TGTGCCAGCAGTGGAGGAACTGGCTACGAGCAGTACTTC.

This clonotype was recorded a few times. This sequence joins TRBV5-4 and TRBJ2-1; maybe TRBD2 (6 bases). Germline loops: CDR1 SGHNT, CDR2 YYREEE (reference sequence). The V end was cut by 2 bases, the J end by 12 bases, with 9 bases between. The CDR3 covers 11 residues. The CDR3: CASSLHGGQFF. The CDR3 bases are TGTGCCAGCAGCTTACACGGGGGGCAGTTCTTC.

This clonotype has a count of ten or more. V usage is TRBV2 and J usage is TRBJ2-1; D gene unclear. The CDR3 length is 11 residues. Germline V gene data show CDR1 as SNHLY and CDR2 as FYNNEI. Trimming took off 10 bases at V and 9 bases at J, with 13 bases between the two ends. The CDR3 DNA reads TGTGCCACCACCCCGAGGAGTGAGCAGTTCTTC. Protein: CATTPRSEQFF.

This clonotype was seen a handful of times. The chain couples TRBV29-1 to TRBJ2-7; possibly TRBD1 for D (5 bases). CDR3 length: 14 residues. Per the germline V gene, CDR1 is SQVTM and CDR2 is ANQGSEA. Trimming took off 0 bases at V and 7 bases at J, with 16 bases between the two ends. CDR3 protein: CSVEDGSGKGEQYF. The CDR3 region has the DNA TGCAGCGTTGAAGATGGTTCGGGCAAGGGGGAGCAGTACTTC.

The sample holds many counts of this clonotype. The V and J genes are TRBV7-9 and TRBJ2-2, with D possibly being TRBD2 (6 bases). CDR3 length: 14 amino acids. The germline CDR1 and CDR2 sequences are SEHNR and FQNEAQ (reference sequence). V dropped 7 bases and J dropped 0 bases, with 9 bases sitting between them. CDR3 sequence (DNA): TGTGCCAGCAATAGCGGTCCGAACACCGGGGAGCTGTTTTTT. Protein sequence: CASNSGPNTGELFF.

Regarding this clonotype: A read error may be the cause here, since a much bigger clone is one base away. The CDR3 region is CASSLTYLAGGGGNEQFF. Here the CDR3 DNA reads TGCGCCAGCAGCTTGACGTACCTAGCGGGCGGGGGAGGGAATGAGCAGTTCTTC. The chain combines TRBV5-1 with TRBJ2-1, with 8 positions matching TRBD2. Losses at the gene ends were 1 base for V and 7 bases for J; bases not matched to a gene: 16. Germline CDR1 SGHRS, CDR2 YFSETQ. The CDR3 length is 18 residues.

The sample holds many counts of this clonotype. The genes are TRBV2 and TRBJ1-5; TRBD1 agrees at 12 bases. The CDR3 spans 18 residues. CDR1 SNHLY and CDR2 FYNNEI come from the germline V gene. After removal of 6 bases from V and 3 bases from J, the junction contained 12 bases not matched to a gene. The CDR3 DNA reads TGTGCCAGCAGCTCTGGGACAGGGGGCCTGTCGAACAATCAGCCCCAGCATTTT. Translation gives CASSSGTGGLSNNQPQHF.

This clonotype has only a few counts. J is TRBJ2-7 and V is TRBV19; D ambiguous. This CDR3 is 14 amino acids long. Per the germline V gene, CDR1 is LNHDA and CDR2 is SQIVND (reference sequence). V lost 8 bases and J lost 0, with 14 bases in between. CDR3 in amino acids: CASSDGLNSYEQYF. CDR3 DNA: TGTGCCAGTTCCGACGGCCTCAACTCCTACGAGCAGTACTTC. The entire variable domain, with the rest obtained from reference TRBV19 and TRBJ2-7, is as follows: DGGITQSPKYLFRKEGQNVTLSCEQNLNHDAMYWYRQDPGQGLRLIYYSQIVNDFQKGDIAEGYSVSREKKESFPLTVTSAQKNPTAFYLCASSDGLNSYEQYFGPGTRLTVT.

Many counts were recorded for this clonotype. The chain employs TRBV20-1 and TRBJ1-5; perhaps TRBD1 as D (5 bases). CDR3 length: 15 residues. Trimming took off 2 bases at V and 2 bases at J, with 13 bases between the two ends. Germline loops: CDR1 DFQATT, CDR2 SNEGSKA (reference sequence). The CDR3 bases are TGCAGTGCTAGAACGGGGGGGACGGGCAATCAGCCCCAGCATTTT. It codes for CSARTGGTGNQPQHF.

This clonotype was seen at least ten times. The gene calls are TRBV28 and TRBJ2-2; the match to TRBD2 covers 12 bases. This CDR3 contains 19 residues. Germline V gene sequence: CDR1 MDHEN, CDR2 SYDVKM. V was pared by 2 bases and J by 0 bases, with 7 bases of the junction left unmatched. CDR3 in amino acids: CASSLRASGRAANTGELFF. CDR3 sequence (DNA): TGTGCCAGCAGTTTACGGGCTAGCGGGAGGGCCGCGAACACCGGGGAGCTGTTTTTT.

Ten or more counts support this clonotype. The gene calls are TRBV10-3 and TRBJ2-1, with 9 bases matching TRBD1. V lost 1 base and J lost 8; bases outside the gene matches: 9. The germline V gene has CDR1 ENHRY and CDR2 SYGVKD. There are 16 residues in the CDR3. CDR3 in DNA: TGTGCCATCAGTGAGTACCGGGACAGGGCTGCCCATGAGCAGTTCTTC. It codes for CAISEYRDRAAHEQFF.

V usage is TRBV20-1 and J usage is TRBJ2-7, with 8 nucleotides matching TRBD1. The CDR3 is made up of 14 amino acids. Germline V lookup: CDR1 DFQATT, CDR2 SNEGSKA (reference sequence). V shed 1 base and J 2 bases; nucleotides not matched to a gene: 4. For the CDR3, the DNA is TGCAGTGCTAGAGGGACAGGGCGCCCCTACGAGCAGTACTTC. Translating it yields CSARGTGRPYEQYF.

This clonotype turned up a few times. The rearrangement joins TRBV4-1 to TRBJ2-5, with 8 bases aligning to TRBD2. V dropped 0 bases and J dropped 2; count of bases not matched to a gene: 5. CDR1 is MGHRA and CDR2 is YSYEKL in the germline V gene. The CDR3 has 16 amino acids. For the CDR3, the DNA is TGCGCCAGCAGCCAAGAATGGGCTAGCGGGCAAGAGACCCAGTACTTC. Amino acids: CASSQEWASGQETQYF.

The chain links TRBV28 to TRBJ1-5; tentatively, D is TRBD1 (5 bases). CDR3 size: 14 residues. V dropped 5 bases and J dropped 7 bases, with 15 bases sitting between them. Germline-derived CDR1 and CDR2 are MDHEN and SYDVKM. CDR3 DNA: TGTGCCAGCAGTCCCCTCCGAGGGGAACAGCCCCAGCATTTT. Translation: CASSPLRGEQPQHF.

This clonotype was observed at least ten times. The chain carries TRBV2 and TRBJ2-2; D gene ambiguous. Germline CDR1 is SNHLY and CDR2 is FYNNEI. The CDR3 extends over 11 amino acids. Between the trimmed V and J ends, which lost 0 bases and 7 bases, there was a span of 0 bases. The CDR3 is CASSEAGELFF. In DNA, the CDR3 is TGTGCCAGCAGTGAAGCCGGGGAGCTGTTTTTT.

In this sample, this clonotype turned up a few times. The V and J genes are TRBV4-2 and TRBJ1-1; D possibly corresponds to TRBD1 (6 bases). Germline V lookup: CDR1 LGHNA, CDR2 YNFKEQ. The CDR3 is 15 amino acids. Deletions cut 0 bases from V and 8 bases from J, with 16 bases between. CDR3 region: CASSQDLGGEYEAFF. DNA of the CDR3: TGTGCCAGCAGCCAAGATTTAGGGGGAGAATACGAAGCTTTCTTT.

The chain recombines TRBV11-1 with TRBJ2-7; TRBD2 matches at 11 bases. V lost 4 bases to trimming and J lost 4 bases; unmatched junction nucleotides: 0. Germline lookup yields CDR1 SGHAT and CDR2 FQDESV (reference sequence). The CDR3 loop spans 13 amino acids. The CDR3 is CASSSSGRYEQYF. CDR3 DNA: TGTGCCAGCAGCTCTAGCGGGAGGTACGAGCAGTACTTC.

Here the CDR3 reads CASSAEGNQPQHF. CDR3 nucleotide sequence: TGTGCCAGCAGCGCTGAGGGCAATCAGCCCCAGCATTTT. The chain employs TRBV9 and TRBJ1-5; D remains unclear. The V end lost 3 bases, the J end lost 2 bases, and 6 bases lay between the germline ends. This CDR3 comprises 13 residues. Looked up from germline, CDR1 is SGDLS and CDR2 is YYNGEE.

This clonotype was recorded at least ten times. This sequence joins TRBV7-9 and TRBJ1-1; D is unclear. There are 13 residues in the CDR3. Trimming removed 1 base at V and 10 bases at J, with 13 bases between. Germline V gives CDR1 SEHNR, CDR2 FQNEAQ (reference sequence). CDR3: CASSLVSNRGAFF. As DNA, the CDR3 is TGTGCCAGCAGCTTAGTCTCTAATCGCGGAGCTTTCTTT.

This clonotype came up many times. The CDR3 region has the DNA TGTGCCAGCAGCGTAGGGGAGGGATATGGGAACACTGAAGCTTTCTTT. It encodes CASSVGEGYGNTEAFF. This rearrangement joins TRBV9 to TRBJ1-1; D unresolved. The CDR3 loop spans 16 amino acids. The germline V gene encodes CDR1 SGDLS and CDR2 YYNGEE. Trimming took off 0 bases at V and 1 base at J, with 13 bases between the two ends.

Comments on this clonotype: A much more abundant neighbour one base away suggests this may be a read error. The chain couples TRBV27 to TRBJ2-5; weak D call: TRBD2 (6 bases). V lost 6 bases to trimming and J lost 4 bases, with 21 bases between them. The CDR3 spans 16 residues. Germline CDR1 and CDR2: MNHEY and SMNVEV (reference sequence). CDR3 loop: CASRLALRTRRETQYF. CDR3 DNA: TGTGCCAGCAGACTAGCCCTAAGAACAAGAAGAGAGACCCAGTACTTC.

This clonotype was detected a few times. This chain joins TRBV11-3 and TRBJ2-1; 11 bases are a match to TRBD2. Looked up from germline, CDR1 is SGHNT and CDR2 is YENEEA. This CDR3 comprises 15 residues. The J segment lost 12 bases and the V segment lost 5 bases, leaving 12 bases of the junction unmatched. CDR3 nucleotide sequence: TGTGCCAGCAGCCCCGGGTTTAGCGGGAGGGCAGGGCAGTTCTTC. Its protein is CASSPGFSGRAGQFF.

The chain joins TRBV20-1 to TRBJ2-1; weak D call: TRBD2 (5 bases). CDR1 is DFQATT, CDR2 SNEGSKA, per germline (reference sequence). Trimming took 1 base from V and 9 from J, leaving 19 bases between them. The CDR3 extends over 15 amino acids. The DNA for the CDR3 is TGCAGTGCTAGAGTCGAGGGAAGCGTCTGGGGTGAGCAGTTCTTC. This codes for CSARVEGSVWGEQFF.